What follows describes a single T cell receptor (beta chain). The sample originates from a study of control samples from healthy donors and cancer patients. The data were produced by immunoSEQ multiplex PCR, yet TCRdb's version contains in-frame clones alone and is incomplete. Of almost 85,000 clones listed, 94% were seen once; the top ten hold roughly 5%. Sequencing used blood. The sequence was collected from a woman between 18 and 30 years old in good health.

Here the CDR3 reads CASSFSGRAGADTQYF. The CDR3 DNA reads as TGTGCCAGCAGCTTTAGCGGGAGGGCTGGCGCAGATACGCAGTATTTT. The V call is TRBV6-2 or TRBV6-3, the J call TRBJ2-3, with 11 bases that match TRBD2. Germline V CDR1 and CDR2: MNHEY, SVGEGT. V dropped 6 bases and J dropped 4; count of bases not matched to a gene: 9. The CDR3 length is 16 residues.